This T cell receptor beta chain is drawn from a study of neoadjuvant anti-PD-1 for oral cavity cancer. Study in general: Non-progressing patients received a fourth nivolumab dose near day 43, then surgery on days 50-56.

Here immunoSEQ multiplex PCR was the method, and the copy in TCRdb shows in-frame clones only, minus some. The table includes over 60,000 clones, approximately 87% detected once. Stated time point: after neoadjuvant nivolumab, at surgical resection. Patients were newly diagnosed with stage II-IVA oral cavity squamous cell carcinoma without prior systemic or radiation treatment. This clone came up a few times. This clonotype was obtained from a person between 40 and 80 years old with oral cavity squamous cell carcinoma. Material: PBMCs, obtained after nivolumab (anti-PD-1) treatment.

CDR3 in amino acids: CSVRQGRSYEQYF. The CDR3 DNA reads TGCAGCGTACGACAGGGTAGGTCATACGAGCAGTACTTC. This chain connects TRBV29-1 to TRBJ2-7, with 7 bases lining up with TRBD1. The V segment lost 6 bases and the J segment 4 bases; nucleotides outside the gene matches: 9. From germline, CDR1 is SQVTM and CDR2 ANQGSEA. CDR3 length: 13 amino acids.